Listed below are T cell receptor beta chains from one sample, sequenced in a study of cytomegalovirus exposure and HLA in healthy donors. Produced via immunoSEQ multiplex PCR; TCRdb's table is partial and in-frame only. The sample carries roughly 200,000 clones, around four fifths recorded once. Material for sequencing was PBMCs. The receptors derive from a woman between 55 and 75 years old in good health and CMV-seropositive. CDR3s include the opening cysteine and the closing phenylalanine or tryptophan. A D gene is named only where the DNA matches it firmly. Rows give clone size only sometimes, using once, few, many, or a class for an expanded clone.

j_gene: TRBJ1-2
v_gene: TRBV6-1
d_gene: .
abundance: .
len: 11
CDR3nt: TGTGCCAGCAGCGAGGAATTTGGCTACACCTTC
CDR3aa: CASSEEFGYTF

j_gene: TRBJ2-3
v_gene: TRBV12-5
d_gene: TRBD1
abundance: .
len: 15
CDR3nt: TGTGCTAGTGGTCCGGACAGGGGTAGGACAGATACGCAGTATTTT
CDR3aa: CASGPDRGRTDTQYF

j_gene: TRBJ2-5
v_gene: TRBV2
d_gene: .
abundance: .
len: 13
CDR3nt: TGTGCCAGCAGAGCAAGCGGGTCGGAGACCCAGTACTTC
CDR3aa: CASRASGSETQYF

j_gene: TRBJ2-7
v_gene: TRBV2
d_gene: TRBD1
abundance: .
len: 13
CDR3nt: TGTGCCAGCAGTGGGACAGGGGGCCACGAGCAGTACTTC
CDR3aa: CASSGTGGHEQYF

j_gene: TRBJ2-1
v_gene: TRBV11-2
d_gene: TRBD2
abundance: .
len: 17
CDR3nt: TGTGCCAGCAGCTTAGATCTTTGGACTAGCGGGAGGGGTGAGCAGTTCTTC
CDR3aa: CASSLDLWTSGRGEQFF

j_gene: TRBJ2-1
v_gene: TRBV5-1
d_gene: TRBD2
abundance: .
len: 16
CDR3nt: TGCGCCAGCAGCTTACGCGGTAGCGGGAGAATCGATGAGCAGTTCTTC
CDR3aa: CASSLRGSGRIDEQFF

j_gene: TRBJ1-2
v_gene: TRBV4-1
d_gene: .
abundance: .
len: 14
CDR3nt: TGCGCCAGCAGCCAAGTGGGCGCTTACCGTGGCTACACCTTC
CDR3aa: CASSQVGAYRGYTF

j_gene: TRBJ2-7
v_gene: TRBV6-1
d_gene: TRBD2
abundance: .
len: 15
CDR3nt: TGTGCCAGCAGTCCCGGGACTAGCGGCTCCTACGAGCAGTACTTC
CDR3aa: CASSPGTSGSYEQYF

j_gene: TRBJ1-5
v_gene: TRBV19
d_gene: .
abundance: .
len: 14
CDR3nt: TGTGCCAGTATAGGGGCGGACGGCAATCAGCCCCAGCATTTT
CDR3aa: CASIGADGNQPQHF

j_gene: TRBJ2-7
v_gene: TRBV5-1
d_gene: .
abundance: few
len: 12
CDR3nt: TGCGCCAGCAGCCTAGGGACATCGGAGCAGTACTTC
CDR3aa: CASSLGTSEQYF

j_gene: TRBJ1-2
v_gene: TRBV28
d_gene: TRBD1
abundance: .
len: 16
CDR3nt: TGTGCCAGCAGTTCCCCTAAGACAGGGGCAGACTATGGCTACACCTTC
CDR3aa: CASSSPKTGADYGYTF

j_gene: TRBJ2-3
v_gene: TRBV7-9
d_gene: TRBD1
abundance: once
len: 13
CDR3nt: TGTGCCAGCAGCTCCGGGACAGCAGATACGCAGTATTTT
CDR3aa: CASSSGTADTQYF

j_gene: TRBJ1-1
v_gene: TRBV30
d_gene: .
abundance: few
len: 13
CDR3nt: TGTGCCTGGAGTGTTGGGGGGGCGACTGAAGCTTTCTTT
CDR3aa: CAWSVGGATEAFF

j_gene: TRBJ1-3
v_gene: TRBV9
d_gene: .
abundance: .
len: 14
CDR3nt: TGTGCCAGCAGCGTATCCCAGGCTGGAAACACCATATATTTT
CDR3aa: CASSVSQAGNTIYF

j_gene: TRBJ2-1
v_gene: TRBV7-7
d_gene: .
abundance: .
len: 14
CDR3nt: TGTGCCAGCAGCCCCGGAGTAGCGCAAAATGAGCAGTTCTTC
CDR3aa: CASSPGVAQNEQFF

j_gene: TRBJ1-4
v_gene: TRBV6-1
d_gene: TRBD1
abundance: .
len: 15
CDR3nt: TGTGCCAGCAGTGGAGGGGGCTACCTGGCGGGAAAACTGTTTTTT
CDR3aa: CASSGGGYLAGKLFF

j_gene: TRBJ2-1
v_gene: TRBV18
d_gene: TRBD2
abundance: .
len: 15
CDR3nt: TGTGCCAGCTCACCTGGACTAGCGGGGGAGGATGAGCAGTTCTTC
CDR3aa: CASSPGLAGEDEQFF

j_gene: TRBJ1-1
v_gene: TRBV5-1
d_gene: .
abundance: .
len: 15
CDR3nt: TGCGCCAGCAGCCGCACGGGGGAATTTGTCACTGAAGCTTTCTTT
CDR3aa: CASSRTGEFVTEAFF

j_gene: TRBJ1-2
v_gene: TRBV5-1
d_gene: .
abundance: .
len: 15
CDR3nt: TGCGCCAGCAGCTTGATTCCTGGGGGGGCCTATGGCTACACCTTC
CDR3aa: CASSLIPGGAYGYTF

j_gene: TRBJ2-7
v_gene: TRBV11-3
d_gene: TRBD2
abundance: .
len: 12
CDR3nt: TGTGCCAGCAGCTTAGATAGCGGGGAGCAGTACTTC
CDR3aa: CASSLDSGEQYF

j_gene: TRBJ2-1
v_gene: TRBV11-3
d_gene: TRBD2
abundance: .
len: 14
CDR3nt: TGTGCCAGCAGCTTGCGGGAGTCGTACAATGAGCAGTTCTTC
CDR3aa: CASSLRESYNEQFF

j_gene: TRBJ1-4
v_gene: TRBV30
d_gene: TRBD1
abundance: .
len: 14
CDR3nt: TGTGCCTGGACTGCGGGACAGTTTAATGAAAAACTGTTTTTT
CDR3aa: CAWTAGQFNEKLFF

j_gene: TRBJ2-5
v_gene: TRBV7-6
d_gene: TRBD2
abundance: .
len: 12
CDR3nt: TGTGCCTCTAGCGGGCCGCAAGGGACCCAGTACTTC
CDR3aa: CASSGPQGTQYF

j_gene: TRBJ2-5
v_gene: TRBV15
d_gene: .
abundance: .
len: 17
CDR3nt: TGTGCCACCAGCAGACCCAAGACAGCCCTCTGGGAAGAGACCCAGTACTTC
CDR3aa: CATSRPKTALWEETQYF

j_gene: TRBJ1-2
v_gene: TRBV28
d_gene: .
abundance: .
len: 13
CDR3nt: TGTGCCAGCCTGCGGGGGGACTCCTATGGCTACACCTTC
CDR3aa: CASLRGDSYGYTF

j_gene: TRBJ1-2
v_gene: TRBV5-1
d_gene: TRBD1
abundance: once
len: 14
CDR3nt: TGCGTCAGCAGCTTAGGGACAGCTAACTATGGCTACACCTTC
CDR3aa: CVSSLGTANYGYTF

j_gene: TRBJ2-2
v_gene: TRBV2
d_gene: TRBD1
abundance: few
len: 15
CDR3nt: TGTGCCAGCTCTTCGGACAGGGTGAACACCGGGGAGCTGTTTTTT
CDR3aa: CASSSDRVNTGELFF

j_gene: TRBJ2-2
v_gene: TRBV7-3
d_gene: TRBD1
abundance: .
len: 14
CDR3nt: TGTGCCAGCAGCCCAAGACAGGGGGCCGGGGAGCTGTTTTTT
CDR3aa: CASSPRQGAGELFF

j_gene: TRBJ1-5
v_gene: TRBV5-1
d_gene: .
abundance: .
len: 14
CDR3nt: TGCGCCAGCAGCACAGGGACAAATGATCAGCCCCAGCATTTT
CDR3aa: CASSTGTNDQPQHF

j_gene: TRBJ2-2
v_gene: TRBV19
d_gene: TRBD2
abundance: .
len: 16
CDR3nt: TGTGCCAGTAGAGCGAGCGGGGCGTCGAACACCGGGGAGCTGTTTTTT
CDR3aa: CASRASGASNTGELFF

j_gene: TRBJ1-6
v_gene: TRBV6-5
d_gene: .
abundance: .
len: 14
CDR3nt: TGTGCCAGCACCCCCGGGACTTCCCACTCACCCCTCCACTTT
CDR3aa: CASTPGTSHSPLHF

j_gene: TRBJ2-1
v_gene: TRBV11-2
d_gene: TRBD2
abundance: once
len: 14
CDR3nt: TGTGCCAGCAGCTTAGCGCTAGCGGGCAATGAGCAGTTCTTC
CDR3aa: CASSLALAGNEQFF

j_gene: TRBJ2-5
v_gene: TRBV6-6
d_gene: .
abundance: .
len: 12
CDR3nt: TGTGCCAGCAGTCCCCCCCAAGAGCCCCAGTACTTC
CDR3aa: CASSPPQEPQYF

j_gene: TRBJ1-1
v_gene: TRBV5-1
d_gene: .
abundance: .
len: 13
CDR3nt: TGCGCCAGCAGCCTGGACAGTGAGACTGAAGCTTTCTTT
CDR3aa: CASSLDSETEAFF

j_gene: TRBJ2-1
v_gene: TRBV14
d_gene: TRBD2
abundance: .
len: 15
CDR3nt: TGTGCCAGCAGCTTCCGACTAGCGGCCTACAATGAGCAGTTCTTC
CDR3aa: CASSFRLAAYNEQFF

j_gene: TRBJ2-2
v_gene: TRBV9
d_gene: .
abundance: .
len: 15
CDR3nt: TGTGCCAGCAGCGTCTCAGGGGTCTTCACCGGGGAGCTGTTTTTT
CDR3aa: CASSVSGVFTGELFF

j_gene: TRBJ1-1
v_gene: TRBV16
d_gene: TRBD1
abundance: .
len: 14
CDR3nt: TGTGCCAGCAGCCCCGGACAGGGCAACACTGAAGCTTTCTTT
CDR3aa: CASSPGQGNTEAFF

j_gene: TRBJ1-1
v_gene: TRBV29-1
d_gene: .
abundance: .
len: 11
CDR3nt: TGCAGCGCTGTGCCTGGCTTCTCAGCTTTCTTT
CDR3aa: CSAVPGFSAFF

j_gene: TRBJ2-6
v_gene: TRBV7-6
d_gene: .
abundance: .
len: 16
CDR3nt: TGTGCCAGCAGCTTAGAAAGGAGGTCTGGGGCCAACGTCCTGACTTTC
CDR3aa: CASSLERRSGANVLTF

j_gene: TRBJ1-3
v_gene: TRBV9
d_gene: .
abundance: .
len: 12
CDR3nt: TGTGCCAGCAGCGCACAGGGAAACACCATATATTTT
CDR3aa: CASSAQGNTIYF

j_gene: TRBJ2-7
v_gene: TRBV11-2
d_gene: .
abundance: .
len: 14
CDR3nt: TGTGCCAGCGCCGCGTCGGGGGAATCCTACGAGCAGTACTTC
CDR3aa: CASAASGESYEQYF

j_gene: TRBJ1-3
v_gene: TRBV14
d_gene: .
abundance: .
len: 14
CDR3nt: TGTGCCAGCAGCGGTATCAGCTCTGGAAACACCATATATTTT
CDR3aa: CASSGISSGNTIYF

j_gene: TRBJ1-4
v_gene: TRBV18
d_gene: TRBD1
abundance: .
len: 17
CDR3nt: TGTGCCAGCTCACCACTCAGGACAGGCACAACTAATGAAAAACTGTTTTTT
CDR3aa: CASSPLRTGTTNEKLFF

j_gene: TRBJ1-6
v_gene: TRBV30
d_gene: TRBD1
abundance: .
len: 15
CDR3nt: TGTGCCTGGTGTCACAGGGGGCTTTATAATTCACCCCTCCACTTT
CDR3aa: CAWCHRGLYNSPLHF

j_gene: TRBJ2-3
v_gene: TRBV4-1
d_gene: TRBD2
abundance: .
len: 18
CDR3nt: TGCGCCAGCAGCCAAGAAGGTTCTAGCGGGAGTGGTGGAGATACGCAGTATTTT
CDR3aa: CASSQEGSSGSGGDTQYF

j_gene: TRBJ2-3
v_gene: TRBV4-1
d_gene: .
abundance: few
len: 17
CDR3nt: TGCGCCAGCAGCCCAAATCCAAGGCGGCGGGTCACAGATACGCAGTATTTT
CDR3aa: CASSPNPRRRVTDTQYF